The clone carrying this TCR beta chain has only a few counts. The antigen is unknown. TCRdb re-analysed the RT-PCR reads in MiXCR, keeping a single row per CDR3 protein. The data contain under 800,000 distinct CDR3 sequences, 11% to 15% of them seen just once; the ten biggest clones take up around 7.3%. The germline CDR1 and CDR2 sequences are GTSNPN and SVGIG (reference sequence). There are 14 residues in the CDR3. The V and J ends lost 4 bases and 7 bases, in that order; junction bases with no gene match: 5. The data were obtained in a study of response to subunit inactivated influenza vaccine. General study points: Seasonal influenza vaccination, on each occasion, was suggested by the authors to recruit few new T cells.

This chain links TRBV30 with TRBJ2-1, with 12 nucleotides matching TRBD2. The sample in question was PBMCs from blood, obtained 14 to 15 days before vaccination. This TCR came from a man aged 50-60 years who received an inactivated influenza vaccine. CDR3 protein: CAWTPGLAGNEQFF. In nucleotides, the CDR3 is TGTGCCTGGACCCCCGGACTAGCGGGAAATGAGCAGTTCTTC.